These 22 T cell receptor beta chains were all obtained from the same sample, sequenced in a study of blood T cells in healthy people across ages. Then a second PCR, running roughly 7 to 11 cycles, was carried out with a sample-barcoded 5' primer and a J-beta primer mix. TCRdb analysed the 5' RACE reads with MiXCR anew, one entry per CDR3 protein. In the table there are 540,000 or so distinct CDR3 sequences, approximately 25% of which are singletons. This sample also belongs to another study, concerning T cells of mothers and their children.

The sample consisted of blood. Every receptor here comes from a boy younger than 18 in good health.

The table lists this clonotype with a few counts. The gene calls are TRBV29-1 and TRBJ2-1; TRBD2 matches 10 bases. The V and J ends lost 3 bases and 4 bases, in that order; junction bases with no gene match: 3. The CDR3 has 14 amino acids. CDR1 is SQVTM, CDR2 ANQGSEA, per germline. The CDR3 sequence: CSVDPSGSYNEQFF. The CDR3 DNA sequence: TGCAGCGTTGACCCTAGCGGGAGTTACAATGAGCAGTTCTTC.

The chain couples TRBV29-1 to TRBJ1-4; D is possibly TRBD1 (6 bases). Germline V gene sequence: CDR1 SQVTM, CDR2 ANQGSEA. V was pared by 7 bases and J by 7 bases, with 10 bases between. This CDR3 contains 11 residues. DNA for the CDR3: TGCAGCGCCGGACAGACTGAAAAACTGTTTTTT. Translation gives CSAGQTEKLFF.

This clonotype was counted ten times or more. This chain links TRBV7-2 with TRBJ1-2; possible D gene TRBD1, 5 bases. Germline V gives CDR1 SGHTA, CDR2 FQGNSA. Between the trimmed V and J ends, which lost 1 base and 2 bases, there was a span of 11 bases. CDR3 size: 15 residues. CDR3 loop: CASSLGQGLNYGYTF. As DNA, the CDR3 is TGTGCCAGCAGCTTAGGGCAGGGACTCAACTATGGCTACACCTTC.

The V call is TRBV3-1, the J call TRBJ2-5; 11 positions agree with TRBD2. The J call may be mistaken, given a closer DNA end match to TRBJ2-7. The CDR3 runs 15 residues. Germline-derived CDR1 and CDR2 are LGHDT and YNNKEL (reference sequence). CDR3: CASSQLAGGSYEQYF. CDR3 in DNA: TGTGCCAGCAGCCAACTAGCGGGGGGCTCCTACGAGCAGTACTTC.

This sequence joins TRBV3-1 and TRBJ2-5; 10 positions match TRBD2. CDR3 length equals 19 residues. Germline lookup yields CDR1 LGHDT and CDR2 YNNKEL (reference sequence). V lost 1 base to trimming and J lost 13 bases; unmatched junction nucleotides: 24. The CDR3 bases are TGTGCCAGCAGCCAAGTTGATAGCGGGAGGTCCGGAGGGCCACCGGAGTGGTACTTC. This codes for CASSQVDSGRSGGPPEWYF.

There are a few counts of this clonotype. This chain links TRBV29-1 with TRBJ2-5; D not resolved. The CDR3 totals 12 residues. The V gene lost 6 bases and the J gene lost 2 bases, with 10 bases spanning the gap. Looked up from germline, CDR1 is SQVTM and CDR2 is ANQGSEA. Here the CDR3 DNA reads TGCAGCGTGGGGATTACTCAAGAGACCCAGTACTTC. It codes for CSVGITQETQYF.

J is TRBJ2-7 and V is TRBV10-3, with TRBD2 identical over 7 bases. The CDR3 extends over 12 amino acids. Germline assignment: CDR1 ENHRY and CDR2 SYGVKD. V trimming: 8 bases; J trimming: 7 bases; junction bases outside the gene matches: 8. The CDR3 reads CAIDEGAGEQYF. Here the CDR3 DNA reads TGTGCCATCGACGAGGGAGCGGGAGAGCAGTACTTC.

The chain employs TRBV19 and TRBJ1-2; 10 bases agree with TRBD1. V trimming: 7 bases; J trimming: 7 bases; junction bases outside the gene matches: 6. The CDR3 runs to 13 residues. CDR1 LNHDA and CDR2 SQIVND come from the germline V gene (reference sequence). The CDR3 nucleotides are TGTGCCAGTATGATGGACAGGGGGTCTGGCTACACCTTC. Amino acid sequence: CASMMDRGSGYTF.

This clonotype was picked up one time. This chain uses TRBV7-8 with TRBJ1-4; D perhaps matches TRBD1 (6 bases). The V gene lost 6 bases and the J gene lost 8 bases, with 13 bases spanning the gap. The CDR3 runs to 13 residues. Germline V gene lookup returns CDR1 SGHVS and CDR2 FQNEAQ. CDR3 protein: CASRPQGAEKLFF. CDR3 sequence (DNA): TGTGCCAGCAGACCACAGGGCGCCGAAAAACTGTTTTTT.

The CDR3 sequence is CASSLQGAGDTEAFF. The CDR3 nucleotides are TGTGCCAGCAGTCTACAGGGTGCAGGGGACACTGAAGCTTTCTTT. V usage is TRBV12-3 or TRBV12-4 and J usage is TRBJ1-1; TRBD1 is a possible D gene (6 bases). Between the trimmed V and J ends, which lost 5 bases and 3 bases, there was a span of 16 bases. The CDR3 totals 15 residues.

The chain links TRBV5-1 to TRBJ1-4; maybe TRBD1 (6 bases). Trimming left V 2 bases short and J 5 bases short, with 10 bases between. This CDR3 comprises 14 residues. In germline, CDR1 is SGHRS, CDR2 YFSETQ. As DNA, the CDR3 is TGCGCCAGCAGCTTTGAGGGGGGGAATGAAAAACTGTTTTTT. This codes for CASSFEGGNEKLFF.

Concerning this clonotype: The junction and the germline gene differ at one end; a read error may be behind it. The chain carries TRBV7-7 and TRBJ2-5; D could derive from TRBD1 or TRBD2 (5 bases each). The J call may be faulty, since TRBJ2-7 better matches the DNA end. The germline gives CDR1 SSHAT, CDR2 FNYEAQ (reference sequence). This CDR3 is 13 amino acids long. CDR3 nucleotides: TGTGCTAGCAGCCGGGACCCGGGCTACGAGCAGTACTTC. Its protein product is CASSRDPGYEQYF.

This clonotype has more than one count but fewer than ten. The rearrangement uses TRBV11-1 and TRBJ2-5; D might be TRBD2 (6 bases). The J call may be mistaken, given a closer DNA end match to TRBJ2-7. This CDR3 is 15 amino acids long. The germline gives CDR1 SGHAT, CDR2 FQDESV (reference sequence). The CDR3: CASSPGTSTFREQYF. CDR3 in DNA: TGTGCCAGCAGCCCCGGGACTTCGACCTTTCGCGAGCAGTACTTC.

This clonotype was observed a few times. The chain links TRBV6-2 or TRBV6-3 to TRBJ2-7; 7 bases match TRBD2. Losses at the gene ends were 6 bases for V and 3 bases for J; bases not matched to a gene: 2. The CDR3 covers 12 residues. The germline gives CDR1 MNHEY, CDR2 SVGEGT. CDR3 protein: CASRVAGYEQYF. CDR3 sequence (DNA): TGTGCCAGCAGGGTAGCGGGCTACGAGCAGTACTTC.

This clonotype was picked up a small number of times. V is TRBV6-6 and J is TRBJ1-4; D is undetermined. Trimming removed 8 bases from V and 3 bases from J, with 10 bases in between. Germline CDR1 reads MNHNY; CDR2 reads SVGAGI (reference sequence). The CDR3 sequence is 13 residues long. The CDR3 sequence: CASEGGSNEKLFF. The CDR3 DNA reads TGTGCCAGCGAGGGCGGGTCTAATGAAAAACTGTTTTTT.

The V gene is TRBV29-1, the J gene TRBJ2-7; D gene ambiguous. CDR1 is SQVTM and CDR2 is ANQGSEA in the germline V gene. Trimming removed 4 bases at V and 1 base at J, with 5 bases between. There are 11 residues in the CDR3. CDR3 loop: CSVGKSYEQYF. The CDR3 nucleotides are TGCAGCGTTGGCAAATCCTACGAGCAGTACTTC.

The chain has TRBV7-6 and TRBJ2-1; tentatively, D is TRBD2 (5 bases). Germline-derived CDR1 and CDR2 are SGHVS and FNYEAQ. Deletions cut 5 bases from V and 3 bases from J, with 23 bases between. The CDR3 is made up of 18 amino acids. CDR3 DNA: TGTGCCAGCAGCATGGACTTGCAACTCTACTGGTTCTACAATGAGCAGTTCTTC. Amino acids: CASSMDLQLYWFYNEQFF.

This clonotype came up a few times. V gene TRBV12-3 or TRBV12-4 combines with J gene TRBJ1-4; perhaps TRBD1 as D (5 bases). The V end was cut by 5 bases, the J end by 2 bases, with 12 bases between. The CDR3 is made up of 15 amino acids. The CDR3 region has the DNA TGTGCCAGCAGTCGAGACAGTCCCACTAATGAAAAACTGTTTTTT. As protein: CASSRDSPTNEKLFF.

This rearrangement joins TRBV7-2 to TRBJ2-1, with 8 bases identical to TRBD2. V lost 5 bases and J lost 9; bases outside the gene matches: 6. CDR3 length: 13 residues. CDR1 SGHTA and CDR2 FQGNSA come from the germline V gene. DNA of the CDR3: TGTGCCAGCAGCCCCGGGAGCGGGGGTGAGCAGTTCTTC. Translation gives CASSPGSGGEQFF.

The sample holds many counts of this clonotype. The chain recombines TRBV6-5 with TRBJ2-1; a weak D match, TRBD2 (5 bases). The germline gives CDR1 MNHEY, CDR2 SVGAGI. The length of the CDR3 is 15 residues. The V gene lost 4 bases and the J gene lost 0 bases, with 10 bases spanning the gap. This CDR3 reads CASSLTGSSYNEQFF. As DNA, the CDR3 is TGTGCCAGCAGTTTGACTGGGAGCTCCTACAATGAGCAGTTCTTC.

The table lists this clonotype with a few counts. CDR3 in DNA: TGCAGTGCGGTAGAAGATGGCAGGGGGCGAAAGTACTTC. The encoded protein is CSAVEDGRGRKYF. J is TRBJ2-7 and V is TRBV20-1, with 8 bases fitting TRBD1. Trimming took 6 bases from V and 11 from J; bases not matched to a gene: 15. The CDR3 runs 13 residues. Looked up from germline, CDR1 is DFQATT and CDR2 is SNEGSKA (reference sequence).

The chain couples TRBV5-1 to TRBJ2-5; D is possibly TRBD2 (5 bases). Germline CDR1 is SGHRS and CDR2 is YFSETQ. The CDR3 has 14 residues. V gave up 4 bases and J gave up 5 bases, with 15 bases separating them. Written as DNA, the CDR3 is TGCGCCAGCAGCCTGGGTGGGAGTACGGAGACCCAGTACTTC. This codes for CASSLGGSTETQYF. Full variable domain (remainder filled in from reference TRBV5-1 and TRBJ2-5): KAGVTQTPRYLIKTRGQQVTLSCSPISGHRSVSWYQQTPGQGLQFLFEYFSETQRNKGNFPGRFSGRQFSNSRSEMNVSTLELGDSALYLCASSLGGSTETQYFGPGTRLLVL.